A single sample is the source of the 5 T cell receptor beta chains below, sequenced in a study of cytomegalovirus exposure and HLA in healthy donors. The primer mix had 60 Vbeta and 13 Jbeta primers. Clones were read by immunoSEQ multiplex PCR, and TCRdb kept only the in-frame ones, dropping some. The profile covers roughly 120,000 clones, with around 82% appearing a single time and roughly 4% taken by the ten largest. Sequenced: PBMCs. The receptors derive from a man aged 35 to 55 in good health and CMV-seronegative.

V gene TRBV5-6 combines with J gene TRBJ2-2; D not resolved. Between the trimmed V and J ends, which lost 4 bases and 1 base, there was a span of 14 bases. Germline assignment: CDR1 SGHDT and CDR2 YYEEEE. The CDR3 sequence is 16 residues long. The CDR3 spells CASSLSRPWNTGELFF. The CDR3 nucleotides read TGTGCCAGCAGCCTATCCCGTCCGTGGAACACCGGGGAGCTGTTTTTT.

The chain links TRBV29-1 to TRBJ1-2; TRBD1 is a possible D gene (5 bases). V was trimmed by 3 bases and J by 0 bases, leaving 8 bases between them. The CDR3 length is 13 residues. The V gene's germline CDR1 is SQVTM and CDR2 ANQGSEA. The CDR3 region has the DNA TGCAGCGTTGAGCAAGGGGCTAACTATGGCTACACCTTC. Its translation: CSVEQGANYGYTF.

The chain is built from TRBV5-1 and TRBJ1-2, with 8 bases that match TRBD1. CDR1 SGHRS and CDR2 YFSETQ come from the germline V gene. Unmatched junction bases numbered 12, after V lost 4 bases and J lost 7 bases. This CDR3 is built from 15 residues. The CDR3 DNA sequence: TGCGCCAGCAGCGGACTGAACAGGGGGTTTTTTGGCTACACCTTC. Translating gives CASSGLNRGFFGYTF.

This CDR3 is CASRPRLAGAYEQYF. The DNA of the CDR3 is TGTGCCAGCAGGCCACGACTAGCGGGGGCGTACGAGCAGTACTTC. The chain has TRBV13 and TRBJ2-7; 12 bases fit TRBD2. J was trimmed by 4 bases and V by 6 bases; bases with no gene match: 7. The CDR3 contains 15 residues. CDR1 is PRHDT, CDR2 FYEKMQ, per germline (reference sequence). Drawing the rest from reference TRBV13 and TRBJ2-7, the complete variable domain is AAGVIQSPRHLIKEKRETATLKCYPIPRHDTVYWYQQGPGQDPQFLISFYEKMQSDKGSIPDRFSAQQFSDYHSELNMSSLELGDSALYFCASRPRLAGAYEQYFGPGTRLTVT.

This clone was picked up one time. The chain is built from TRBV5-4 and TRBJ1-6; D possibly corresponds to TRBD1 (6 bases). The CDR3 runs to 14 residues. The germline V gene encodes CDR1 SGHNT and CDR2 YYREEE (reference sequence). The V gene lost 4 bases and the J gene lost 9 bases, with 14 bases spanning the gap. CDR3 nucleotides: TGTGCCAGCAGCCTAAGACAGGAGCGTTCACCCCTCCACTTT. This gives the protein CASSLRQERSPLHF.